This T cell receptor beta chain was observed in a study of tumor-infiltrating lymphocytes in primary liver carcinoma. The roughly 17-31 mg bulk tissue piece was not sorted before simultaneous RNA and DNA extraction. Reverse transcription of approximately 500 ng total RNA with a constant-region primer produced TCR beta cDNA. Sequencing libraries for TCR beta derived from three nested multiplex PCR rounds that used slightly modified ARM-PCR. Forward primers for TRBV1-TRBV30 and a C-beta reverse primer served the first two PCR rounds, at 10 cycles each. TCRdb re-analysed the multiplex PCR reads in MiXCR, keeping a single row per CDR3 protein. The sample gives 90,000 to 140,000 distinct CDR3 sequences, 82% of which show up once; 15% to 20% is in the top ten. Trimming shortened V by 2 bases and J by 9 bases, and 17 bases separated the two germline ends. Germline-derived CDR1 and CDR2 are MNHNS and SASEGT. The CDR3 covers 15 residues.

Sequences were obtained from liver tumor tissue from sampling region 3. Subset denoted: tumor region T3, left-lateral pole. This chain links TRBV6-1 with TRBJ2-1, with D maybe TRBD2 (6 bases). The sequence derives from a man aged 40-49 years with primary liver carcinoma and hepatitis B virus infection. CDR3 protein: CASSERLVASSEQFF. As DNA, the CDR3 is TGTGCCAGCAGTGAAAGACTAGTAGCCTCCAGTGAGCAGTTCTTC.